This T cell receptor beta chain came from a study of T-cell reconstitution after alpha-beta-depleted transplantation in children. Study-wide results and caveats: It was surviving recipient T cells and thymic progenitors that gave some patients high TCRbeta diversity at day 60. Several hundred graft clones that had expanded were reportedly the source of alpha-beta T cells about two months after transplant. Newly produced T cells mostly provided counts and TCRbeta diversity after one year, as hyperexpanded clones declined.

Unique molecular identifiers tagged the TCRbeta library. TCRdb called the PCR reads again in MiXCR, with one record for every CDR3 protein. The table lists about a million distinct CDR3 sequences, about 30% of them singletons. This clonotype was seen many times. Its antigen is not known. This CDR3 spans 15 amino acids. Germline CDR1 is SEHNR and CDR2 is FQNEAQ (reference sequence). Trimming removed 5 bases from V and 0 bases from J; junction bases left unmatched: 4. The chain employs TRBV7-9 and TRBJ1-3, with 7 nucleotides matching TRBD1. This sequence originates from a boy younger than two who had a stem cell transplant for SCID, so the T cells may come from the graft donor. This sample comprised PBMCs, mostly from graft donor cells, obtained 360 days after TCRalphabeta/CD19-depleted stem cell transplant. The DNA of the CDR3 is TGTGCCAGCAGCCCAAGGACAGGCTCTGGAAACACCATATATTTT. The encoded protein is CASSPRTGSGNTIYF.